The present T cell receptor beta chain was sequenced within a study of cytomegalovirus exposure and HLA in healthy donors. General observations from the study: Subsequent analysis revealed that first-cohort TCR clusters tended to co-occur in the approximately 120 validation repertoires. Most TCR sequences showed up rarely, but some public TCRs showed up in many donors. There were under 200 TCR beta chains listed as cytomegalovirus-associated.

Clones were sequenced by immunoSEQ multiplex PCR, and TCRdb holds only the in-frame ones, with some missing. This sample carries over 200,000 clones, 80% to 90% of them seen once, and the ten largest clones take about 2.7%. Trimming cost V 5 bases and J 5 bases, with 15 bases left between them. CDR1 MNHNS and CDR2 SASEGT come from the germline V gene. The CDR3 covers 14 residues. Concerning this clone itself: The antigen remains unidentified.

The receptor comes from a woman aged 18-29 years in good health and CMV-seronegative. The material sequenced was PBMCs. The chain links TRBV6-1 to TRBJ1-1; possibly TRBD1 for D (5 bases). The CDR3 spells CASSRSAGGTEAFF. CDR3 sequence (DNA): TGTGCCAGCAGTAGGAGCGCCGGGGGTACTGAAGCTTTCTTT.